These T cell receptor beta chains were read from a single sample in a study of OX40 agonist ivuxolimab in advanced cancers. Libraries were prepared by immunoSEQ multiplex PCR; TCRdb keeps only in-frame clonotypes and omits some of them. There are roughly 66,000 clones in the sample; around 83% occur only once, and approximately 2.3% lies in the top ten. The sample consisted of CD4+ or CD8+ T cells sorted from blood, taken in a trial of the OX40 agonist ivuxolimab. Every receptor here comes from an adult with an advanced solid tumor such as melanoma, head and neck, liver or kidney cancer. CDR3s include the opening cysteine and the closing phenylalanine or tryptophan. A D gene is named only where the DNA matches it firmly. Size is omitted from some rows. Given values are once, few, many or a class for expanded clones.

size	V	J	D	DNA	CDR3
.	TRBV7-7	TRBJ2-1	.	TGTGCCAGCAGCCAGGAATCGACCAATGAGCAGTTCTTC	CASSQESTNEQFF
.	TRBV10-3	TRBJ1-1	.	TGTGCCATCAGTGAGCCGTCGGGGCAGAACACTGAAGCTTTCTTT	CAISEPSGQNTEAFF
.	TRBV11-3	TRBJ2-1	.	TGTGCCAGCAGCTATGATAGACCCTACAATGAGCAGTTCTTC	CASSYDRPYNEQFF
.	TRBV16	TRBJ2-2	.	TGTGCCAGCAGCCAATCTAATCCGAACACCGGGGAGCTGTTTTTT	CASSQSNPNTGELFF
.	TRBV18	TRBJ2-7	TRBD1	TGTGCCAGCTCACCTCAGGACAGGGTTGGCGAGCAGTACTTC	CASSPQDRVGEQYF
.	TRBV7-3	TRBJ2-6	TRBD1	TGTGCCAGCAGCTTAGCAGGGGGAATTGGGGCCAACGTCCTGACTTTC	CASSLAGGIGANVLTF
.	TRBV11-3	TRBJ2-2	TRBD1	TGTGCCAGCAGGCGGACAGGGACCGGGGAGCTGTTTTTT	CASRRTGTGELFF
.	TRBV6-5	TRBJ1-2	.	TGTGCCAGCAGTTACTCCATACTGGGGGCAAACTATGGCTACACCTTC	CASSYSILGANYGYTF
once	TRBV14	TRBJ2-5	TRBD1	TGTGCCAGCAGCGCCCCGACAGGGTGGGAGACCCAGTACTTC	CASSAPTGWETQYF
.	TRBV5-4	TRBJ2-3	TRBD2	TGTGCCAGCAGCCCCGTGAGGCGGGGGGGAGGTGATACGCAGTATTTT	CASSPVRRGGGDTQYF
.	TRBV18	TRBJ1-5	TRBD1	TGTGCCAGCTCACTCTCCAGGGGGCAAGGCAATCAGCCCCAGCATTTT	CASSLSRGQGNQPQHF
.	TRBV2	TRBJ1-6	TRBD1	TGTGCCAGCAGTGTTACAGGGGGAAATTCACCCCTCCACTTT	CASSVTGGNSPLHF
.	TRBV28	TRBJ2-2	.	TGTGCCAGCAGTTTTTTGGGGGTATTGGACACCGGGGAGCTGTTTTTT	CASSFLGVLDTGELFF
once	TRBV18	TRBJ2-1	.	TGTGCCAGCTCCGAGGGGCTCAATGAGCAGTTCTTC	CASSEGLNEQFF
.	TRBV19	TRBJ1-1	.	TGTGCCAGTAGTATTTCGGGGAACACTGAAGCTTTCTTT	CASSISGNTEAFF
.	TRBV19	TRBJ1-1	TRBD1	TGTGCCAGTAAAGGCAGGGGGGACCAGAACACTGAAGCTTTCTTT	CASKGRGDQNTEAFF
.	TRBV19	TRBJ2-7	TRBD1	TGTGCCAGTAGCTGGGACAGGGGGGACGAGCAGTACTTC	CASSWDRGDEQYF
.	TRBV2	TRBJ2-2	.	TGTGCCAGCAGTCAGACATCGGCGAACACCGGGGAGCTGTTTTTT	CASSQTSANTGELFF
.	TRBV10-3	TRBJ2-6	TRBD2	TGTGCCATCAGCCCGGGGGGGTTTGGTGGGGCCAACGTCCTGACTTTC	CAISPGGFGGANVLTF
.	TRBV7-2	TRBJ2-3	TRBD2	TGTGCCAGCAGCTACCTCGGGGGGTCCACAGATACGCAGTATTTT	CASSYLGGSTDTQYF
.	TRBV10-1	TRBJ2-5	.	TGCGCCAGCTCAAAAGGGGGTGTATCCCAAGAGACCCAGTACTTC	CASSKGGVSQETQYF
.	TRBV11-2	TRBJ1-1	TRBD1	TGTGCCAGCAGCCTAAATCAGGGGGCGGGCACTGAAGCTTTCTTT	CASSLNQGAGTEAFF
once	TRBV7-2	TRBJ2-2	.	TGTGCCAGCCTAGGGCCCAGATTGGCCGGGGAGCTGTTTTTT	CASLGPRLAGELFF
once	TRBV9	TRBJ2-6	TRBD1	TGTGCCAGCAGCGCATCGGGACAGAGCCAAAACTCTGGGGCCAACGTCCTGACTTTC	CASSASGQSQNSGANVLTF
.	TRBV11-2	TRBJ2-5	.	TGTGCCAGCAGCTTCCGAGCGGACCCTCCCAGAGAGACCCAGTACTTC	CASSFRADPPRETQYF
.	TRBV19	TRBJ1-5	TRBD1	TGTGCCAGTAGTATGACAGGGGGTAGGGGTCAGCCCCAGCATTTT	CASSMTGGRGQPQHF
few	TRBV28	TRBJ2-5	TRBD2	TGTGCCAGCAGTTTCGTAGCGGGTGAGACCCAGTACTTC	CASSFVAGETQYF
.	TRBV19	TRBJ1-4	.	TGTGCCAGTAGTATTACCCCAGGGGTGGATGAAAAACTGTTTTTT	CASSITPGVDEKLFF
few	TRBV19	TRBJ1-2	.	TGTGCCAGTCGGGAAAGGAGGTCGGTCTATGGCTACACCTTC	CASRERRSVYGYTF
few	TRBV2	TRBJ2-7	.	TGTGCCAGCAGTGAAAGGTTTCTTAAGTCCTACGAGCAGTACTTC	CASSERFLKSYEQYF
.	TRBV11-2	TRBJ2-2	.	TGTGCCAGCAGCTTAGAGATAAACACCGGGGAGCTGTTTTTT	CASSLEINTGELFF
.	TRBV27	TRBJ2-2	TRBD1	TGTGCCAGCAGCTCGACAGGGAGAAACACCGGGGAGCTGTTTTTT	CASSSTGRNTGELFF
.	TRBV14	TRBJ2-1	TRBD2	TGTGCCAGCAGCCAAGACGGGACTAGCGGGAATGAGCAGTTCTTC	CASSQDGTSGNEQFF